The sequence of this TCR beta chain was determined in a study of cytotoxic CD8 clonotypes in ibrutinib-treated CLL. Across the whole study: Mean per-sample yields comprised roughly 260,000 productive templates and 85,000 to 95,000 productive rearrangements. Study-level results: Whereas clonality rose at ibrutinib response, it declined toward baseline at progression. Relative to age-matched healthy donors, clonality at baseline was higher, and it tracked circulating CD8+ T-cell counts.

Comments on this clone: The antigen is not known.

The CDR3 consists of 15 residues. V shed 5 bases and J shed 8 bases, with 17 bases lying between them. Looked up from germline, CDR1 is SGHNT and CDR2 is YYREEE (reference sequence). Clones were sequenced by immunoSEQ multiplex PCR, and TCRdb holds only the in-frame ones, with some missing. The table includes some 47,000 clones, roughly three fifths detected once. This sequence was found in a human donor with chronic lymphocytic leukemia. The chain carries TRBV5-4 and TRBJ1-6, with D unresolved. This specimen consisted of PBMCs, obtained after 24 months of ibrutinib treatment. CDR3 loop: CASSAELLSDSPLHF. The CDR3 DNA reads as TGTGCCAGCAGTGCGGAACTCCTGAGCGATTCACCCCTCCACTTT.